Below, one T cell receptor beta chain is given with its context. The record originates from a study of cytomegalovirus exposure and HLA in healthy donors. In the PCR, 60 Vbeta and 13 Jbeta primers were used. Profiling relied on immunoSEQ multiplex PCR, and the TCRdb table lists in-frame clones only, not all of them. The sample holds 150,000 to 200,000 clones, under 85% seen once. V shed 5 bases, J shed 4 bases, and the junction held 5 bases outside the gene matches. The CDR3 spans 15 residues. CDR1 SEHNR and CDR2 FQNEAQ come from the germline V gene (reference sequence). The material sequenced was PBMCs. The chain carries TRBV7-9 and TRBJ2-1; 10 positions agree with TRBD1. The sequence derives from a man aged 50 to 60 in good health and CMV-seronegative. CDR3 protein: CASSNRDRGYNEQFF. CDR3 nucleotides: TGTGCCAGCAGCAACCGGGACAGGGGATACAATGAGCAGTTCTTC. The variable domain in full, with the rest retrieved from reference TRBV7-9 and TRBJ2-1, is DTGVSQNPRHKITKRGQNVTFRCDPISEHNRLYWYRQTLGQGPEFLTYFQNEAQLEKSRLLSDRFSAERPKGSFSTLEIQRTEQGDSAMYLCASSNRDRGYNEQFFGPGTRLTVL.